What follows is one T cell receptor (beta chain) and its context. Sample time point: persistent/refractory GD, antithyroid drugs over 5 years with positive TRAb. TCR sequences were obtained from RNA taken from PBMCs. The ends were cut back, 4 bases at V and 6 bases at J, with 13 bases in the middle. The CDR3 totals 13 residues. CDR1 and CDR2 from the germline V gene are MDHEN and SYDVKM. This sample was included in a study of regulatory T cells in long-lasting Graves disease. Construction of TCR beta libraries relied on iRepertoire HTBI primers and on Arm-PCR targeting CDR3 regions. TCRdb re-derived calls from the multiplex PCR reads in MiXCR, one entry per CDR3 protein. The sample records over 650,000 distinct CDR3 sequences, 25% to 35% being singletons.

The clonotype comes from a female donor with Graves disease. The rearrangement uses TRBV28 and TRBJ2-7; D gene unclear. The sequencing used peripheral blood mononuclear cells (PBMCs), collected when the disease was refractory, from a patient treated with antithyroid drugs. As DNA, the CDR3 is TGTGCCAGCAGTTCCCCAGCGACCTGCGAGCAGTACTTC. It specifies CASSSPATCEQYF.